This T cell receptor beta chain was observed in a study of OX40 agonist ivuxolimab in advanced cancers. For the study at large: A mean age of about 59 years, range about 20 to 85, was recorded, and 70% to 85% were male.

Study-level points and caveats: What antigens the expanded peripheral T cells recognized was never established. Individuals who were partial responders at 0.1-3.0 mg/kg had clonal expansion that ranked among the lowest.

The CDR3 has 16 amino acids. From germline, CDR1 is SGHAT and CDR2 FQNNGV. The ends lost 5 bases at V and 0 bases at J; junction bases unmatched: 4. To note about this clone: Antigen unknown.

The assay was immunoSEQ multiplex PCR, and TCRdb's table has in-frame clones only and misses some. This table holds 25,000 to 35,000 clones, roughly 80% found once. The chain recombines TRBV11-2 with TRBJ2-1, with 10 bases lining up with TRBD2. The input for sequencing was CD4+ or CD8+ T cells sorted from blood, taken in a trial of the OX40 agonist ivuxolimab. This sequence originates from an adult with an advanced solid tumor such as melanoma, head and neck, liver or kidney cancer. CDR3 DNA sequence: TGTGCCAGCAGCCGGACTAGCGGTGGCTCCTACAATGAGCAGTTCTTC. Encoded protein: CASSRTSGGSYNEQFF.